This TCR beta chain was profiled in a study of blood T cell repertoires in COVID-19. About the study: Sites in the United States, Italy and Spain provided acute and convalescent COVID-19 samples. PBMCs, B-cell-depleted T cells, or T cells were the source of the cDNA or gDNA that made up the material.

CDR1 and CDR2 from the germline V gene are SNHLY and FYNNEI. This CDR3 spans 14 amino acids. The germline V and J ends were trimmed by 1 base and 6 bases, with 12 bases remaining between them. In the original processing: Nucleated cell number was recorded as an estimate derived from reference gene primer amplification. The repertoire was sequenced with immunoSEQ multiplex PCR; TCRdb's copy has only in-frame clones and lacks some. That table furnishes V, J and clone size, whereas the DNA furnished D and trimming. The sample has under 150,000 clones; around three quarters are singletons. Sequencing input: peripheral blood. This chain links TRBV2 with TRBJ1-1, with D perhaps matching TRBD1 (5 bases). The sequence was collected from an elderly woman with acute or convalescent COVID-19. The CDR3 region is CASSEVRVTPEAFF. CDR3 sequence (DNA): TGTGCCAGCAGTGAAGTCAGGGTAACCCCTGAAGCTTTCTTT.